This TCR beta chain comes out of a study of blood T cell repertoires in COVID-19. In the study overall: Whether acute or convalescent, the COVID-19 samples came from the United States, Italy and Spain. Sample material is recorded as cDNA or gDNA derived from T cells, B-cell-depleted T cells, or PBMCs.

This clone was seen just once. V shed 10 bases and J 10 bases; nucleotides not matched to a gene: 12. The germline CDR1 and CDR2 sequences are LNHDA and SQIVND (reference sequence). The CDR3 is made up of 13 amino acids. Per the original data handling: Cell counts per sample came from amplifying reference gene primers. Profiling relied on immunoSEQ multiplex PCR, and the TCRdb table lists in-frame clones only, not all of them. Clonal size and the V and J genes are those of that table, whereas D and trimming came from the DNA. The sample lists 45,000 to 70,000 clones, 82% occurring once. The TCR comes from a woman aged 55-69 years with acute or convalescent COVID-19. The J gene is TRBJ2-1, the V gene TRBV19, with 8 bases that match TRBD2. Sequenced sample: peripheral blood. CDR3 loop: CATERESLGEQFF. In nucleotides, the CDR3 is TGTGCCACCGAGCGGGAGAGTCTCGGGGAGCAGTTCTTC.